Included here is one T cell receptor (beta chain) sequence, with context. No antigen is known for it. Nothing much larger sits one base from this clone, and base qualities are not available. The study evaluated CTLA-4 blockade (ipilimumab) given together with focal radiation therapy in patients who had chemo-refractory metastatic non-small-cell lung cancer. These data originate in a study of radiotherapy plus CTLA-4 blockade in lung cancer (dated by TCRdb to 2017 to 2018). For the study in its entirety: Among the enrolled patients, about 19% had an objective response, and 25% to 40% reached disease control. Results and caveats for the whole study, not just this receptor: After treatment with radiotherapy and ipilimumab, TCR clones that came from tumors expanded in the peripheral blood. The strongest predictors of response, as reported, were early dynamic changes in blood T cell clones along with a rise in serum interferon-beta after radiation.

Library preparation was by the immunoSEQ multiplex PCR assay. Not all clones reach the TCRdb copy of this immuneACCESS table, which keeps in-frame sequences only. Checked studies attribute under half of the gap to unresolved V genes and leave the rest unexplained. The sample yields tens of thousands of clones; around 77% were counted once. The leading ten clones occupy about 4.4% of the sample. The TCR sequence derives from a human donor with non-small cell lung cancer who had a complete response to radiotherapy plus ipilimumab. Material: peripheral blood, obtained from a patient treated with radiotherapy plus ipilimumab.

The CDR3 protein is CASSVGLNTEAFF. The nucleotide sequence is TGTGCCAGCAGTGTGGGGCTCAACACTGAAGCTTTCTTT. Here the chain combines TRBV6-4 and TRBJ1-1; tentative D gene TRBD1, with 5 bases matching. The CDR3 goes from the cysteine to the phenylalanine over 13 residues. Only CDR3 DNA is held: 39 bases, read in frame from base 1. The CDR1 and CDR2 encoded by the germline V gene are MRHNA and SNTAGT. V is pared back by 4 bases and J by 2 bases, with 8 bases lying between the germline termini.